Presented here are 5 T cell receptor beta chains from one specimen sequenced in a study of blood T cell repertoires in COVID-19. Method: immunoSEQ multiplex PCR; TCRdb's copy keeps in-frame clones and lacks some. The top ten clones hold roughly 14% of a sample with about 280,000 clones, 85% of them seen once. What was sequenced was peripheral blood. All receptors derive from a human donor in a cohort sampled during active COVID-19.

The chain links TRBV18 to TRBJ2-1, with 11 bases identical to TRBD2. The germline V gene encodes CDR1 KGHSH and CDR2 LQKENI. The length of the CDR3 is 15 residues. V was pared by 3 bases and J by 9 bases, with 7 bases of the junction left unmatched. CDR3 loop: CASSPGLAGGGEQFF. DNA of the CDR3: TGTGCCAGCTCACCGGGCCTAGCGGGAGGAGGTGAGCAGTTCTTC.

This clone was recorded only once. The V gene is TRBV21-1, the J gene TRBJ1-5; the table's TRBD1 call for D was not verified on the DNA. TRBV21-1 counts as a pseudogene. The CDR3 sequence is 13 residues long. CDR3 bases: TGTGCCAGCAGCAACCGCAGATGTAAGCCCCAGCATTTT. Protein: CASSNRRCKPQHF.

This clone was seen just once. Here the CDR3 reads CASSFGLDTGELFF. CDR3 nucleotides: TGTGCCAGCAGCTTCGGCCTAGACACCGGGGAGCTGTTTTTT. The chain employs TRBV5-4 and TRBJ2-2, with unresolved D. Germline CDR1 SGHNT, CDR2 YYREEE (reference sequence). This CDR3 has 14 amino acids. Trimming took off 2 bases at V and 3 bases at J, with 8 bases between the two ends.

This clone was detected many times. This chain connects TRBV7-8 to TRBJ1-4; TRBD1 agrees at 8 bases. The CDR3 has 14 amino acids. V lost 3 bases and J lost 8; bases outside the gene matches: 5. Germline V gene lookup returns CDR1 SGHVS and CDR2 FQNEAQ. CDR3 sequence reads: CASSLVTGGEKLFF. The CDR3 nucleotides are TGTGCCAGCAGCTTGGTCACAGGGGGAGAAAAACTGTTTTTT.

The J gene is TRBJ2-2, the V gene TRBV27; 7 bases line up with TRBD2. CDR1 MNHEY and CDR2 SMNVEV come from the germline V gene (reference sequence). Losses at the gene ends were 2 bases for V and 3 bases for J; bases not matched to a gene: 12. The CDR3 sequence is 18 residues long. CDR3 in DNA: TGTGCCAGCAGTTTAACTCCCAGACTAGCCGGAGACACCGGGGAGCTGTTTTTT. Translated: CASSLTPRLAGDTGELFF.